A single sample gave rise to the 22 T cell receptor beta chains below, sequenced in a study of T cell responses to AZD1222 COVID-19 vaccine. Sequenced by immunoSEQ multiplex PCR; TCRdb stores in-frame clones only, minus some. The repertoire holds more than 110,000 clones, with about 91% as singletons. The sequenced sample was peripheral blood, obtained on day 0 of AZD1222 vaccination. The receptors originated from an adult in good health.

This clone showed up just once. The V and J genes are TRBV28 and TRBJ2-7; a weak D match, TRBD1 (6 bases). V lost 4 bases, J lost 0 bases, and 10 bases lay in between. The germline CDR1 and CDR2 sequences are MDHEN and SYDVKM. The CDR3 consists of 14 residues. This chain's CDR3 is CASSSIQGSYEQYF. The CDR3 coding sequence is TGTGCCAGCAGTTCCATACAGGGCTCCTACGAGCAGTACTTC.

This clone appeared a single time. The genes are TRBV4-2 and TRBJ1-2; D gene ambiguous. The CDR3 has 13 amino acids. Trimming took off 2 bases at V and 5 bases at J, with 9 bases between the two ends. The germline gives CDR1 LGHNA, CDR2 YNFKEQ. The chain's CDR3 is CASSQTSEYGYTF. The DNA of the CDR3 is TGTGCCAGCAGCCAAACAAGCGAGTATGGCTACACCTTC.

This chain uses TRBV2 with TRBJ1-5, with D perhaps matching TRBD1 (5 bases). Germline CDR1 is SNHLY and CDR2 is FYNNEI. The CDR3 covers 14 residues. The ends were cut back, 11 bases at V and 3 bases at J, with 17 bases in the middle. The CDR3 DNA reads TGTGCCGGCTCTGCGGAGGGGCCCAATCAGCCCCAGCATTTT. It translates to CAGSAEGPNQPQHF.

The rearrangement links TRBV10-3 to TRBJ1-1, with 7 bases matching TRBD1. This CDR3 has 14 amino acids. Germline V gene data show CDR1 as ENHRY and CDR2 as SYGVKD. Trimming cost V 0 bases and J 5 bases; bases outside gene matches: 3. In DNA, the CDR3 is TGTGCCATCAGTGAGTCAGGGACAGATACTGAAGCTTTCTTT. Translated, it gives CAISESGTDTEAFF.

The count of this clone is one. V and J are TRBV10-1 and TRBJ2-2; TRBD2 agrees at 10 bases. In germline, CDR1 is WNHNN, CDR2 SYGVQD (reference sequence). Losses at the gene ends were 6 bases for V and 4 bases for J; bases not matched to a gene: 8. The CDR3 runs to 16 residues. CDR3 in DNA: TGCGCCAGCAGGTACCCTAGCGGGAGTAGCACCGGGGAGCTGTTTTTT. The encoded protein is CASRYPSGSSTGELFF.

V is TRBV30 and J is TRBJ1-2; 7 nucleotides match TRBD1. The CDR3 sequence is 13 residues long. The V gene end was trimmed by 2 bases and the J gene end by 8 bases; junction bases not matched to a gene: 8. The germline V gene has CDR1 GTSNPN and CDR2 SVGIG (reference sequence). The CDR3 region has the DNA TGTGCCTGGAGTAGGGACAGACCTCGCGGCTACACCTTC. Protein product: CAWSRDRPRGYTF.

This chain joins TRBV5-1 and TRBJ2-1; tentative D call: TRBD2 (6 bases). Trimming cost V 7 bases and J 7 bases, with 21 bases left between them. This CDR3 has 15 residues. Per the germline V gene, CDR1 is SGHRS and CDR2 is YFSETQ. The chain's CDR3 is CASRSPGSGRNEQFF. The CDR3 region has the DNA TGCGCCAGCCGCTCCCCGGGGTCGGGGAGGAATGAGCAGTTCTTC.

V and J are TRBV10-2 and TRBJ1-5, with D uncertain. The CDR3 extends over 15 amino acids. Germline CDR1 WSHSY, CDR2 SAAADI. Between the trimmed V and J ends, which lost 7 bases and 4 bases, there was a span of 17 bases. CDR3 protein: CASTPGLGSNQPQHF. CDR3 sequence (DNA): TGCGCCAGCACCCCGGGTTTGGGTTCTAATCAGCCCCAGCATTTT.

Regarding this clone: Additional DNA sequences in this sample encode the identical CDR3. J is TRBJ2-7 and V is TRBV12-3 or TRBV12-4; D not resolved. The V end lost 4 bases, the J end lost 2 bases, and 3 bases lay between the germline ends. The CDR3 runs to 11 residues. The CDR3 region has the DNA TGTGCCAGCAGTTCTCCCTACGAGCAGTACTTC. Its protein is CASSSPYEQYF.

This clone appeared a single time. The chain employs TRBV29-1 and TRBJ2-3; 9 bases fit TRBD2. V shed 2 bases, J shed 6 bases, and the junction held 15 bases outside the gene matches. This CDR3 comprises 17 residues. CDR1 is SQVTM and CDR2 is ANQGSEA in the germline V gene. The CDR3 bases are TGCAGCGTTGAATGGGACCGCGTTAGCGGGAGAGGTGATACGCAGTATTTT. The encoded protein is CSVEWDRVSGRGDTQYF.

The CDR3 region is CSASFGPNEKLFF. The CDR3 coding sequence is TGCAGTGCTAGTTTCGGCCCTAATGAAAAACTGTTTTTT. The chain links TRBV20-1 to TRBJ1-4; unclear D gene. Per the germline V gene, CDR1 is DFQATT and CDR2 is SNEGSKA (reference sequence). V lost 3 bases, J lost 3 bases, and 8 bases lay in between. This CDR3 is 13 amino acids long.

The rearrangement joins TRBV7-9 to TRBJ1-4; D is perhaps TRBD1 (5 bases). Germline values: CDR1 SEHNR, CDR2 FQNEAQ (reference sequence). This CDR3 spans 15 amino acids. V shed 5 bases and J shed 3 bases, with 13 bases lying between them. Here the CDR3 DNA reads TGTGCCAGCAGCGCCAGGGAAGGGGCTAATGAAAAACTGTTTTTT. Translating gives CASSAREGANEKLFF.

The chain uses TRBV7-9 and TRBJ2-1, with 16 bases that match TRBD2. The germline CDR1 and CDR2 sequences are SEHNR and FQNEAQ (reference sequence). V lost 6 bases to trimming and J lost 4 bases; unmatched junction nucleotides: 9. The CDR3 totals 18 residues. Here the CDR3 reads CASRSGTSGRAGYNEQFF. CDR3 nucleotides: TGTGCCAGCAGATCCGGGACTAGCGGGAGGGCCGGTTACAATGAGCAGTTCTTC.

The chain links TRBV19 to TRBJ2-3; 9 bases align to TRBD1. The germline V gene has CDR1 LNHDA and CDR2 SQIVND (reference sequence). There are 17 residues in the CDR3. V gave up 2 bases and J gave up 3 bases; unmatched junction bases: 9. The CDR3 here is CASSIYPLGTGTDTQYF. The CDR3 nucleotides read TGTGCCAGTAGTATATATCCGCTGGGGACAGGGACAGATACGCAGTATTTT.

The J gene is TRBJ1-2, the V gene TRBV7-8, with D unclear. This CDR3 comprises 14 residues. Germline lookup yields CDR1 SGHVS and CDR2 FQNEAQ. V was trimmed by 1 base and J by 0 bases, leaving 6 bases between them. The CDR3 spells CASSLGLTNYGYTF. The CDR3 region has the DNA TGTGCCAGCAGCTTAGGGCTGACTAACTATGGCTACACCTTC.

V usage is TRBV5-1 and J usage is TRBJ1-2; 7 bases fit TRBD1. The CDR3 covers 13 residues. Per the germline V gene, CDR1 is SGHRS and CDR2 is YFSETQ. V shed 0 bases, J shed 8 bases, and the junction held 4 bases outside the gene matches. The DNA for the CDR3 is TGCGCCAGCAGCTTGGCAGGGGACAGCGGCTACACCTTC. Translated, it gives CASSLAGDSGYTF. The whole variable domain, remainder taken from reference TRBV5-1 and TRBJ1-2, is KAGVTQTPRYLIKTRGQQVTLSCSPISGHRSVSWYQQTPGQGLQFLFEYFSETQRNKGNFPGRFSGRQFSNSRSEMNVSTLELGDSALYLCASSLAGDSGYTFGSGTRLTVV.

Remarks on this clone: In the same sample, other DNA sequences code for this CDR3. This rearrangement joins TRBV29-1 to TRBJ1-1; D unresolved. The V end was cut by 4 bases, the J end by 2 bases, with 8 bases between. Germline CDR1 SQVTM, CDR2 ANQGSEA. The CDR3 has 12 residues. CDR3: CSVAPGNTEAFF. CDR3 DNA sequence: TGCAGCGTTGCCCCGGGAAACACTGAAGCTTTCTTT.

V usage is TRBV9 and J usage is TRBJ2-7; 7 bases match TRBD1. Germline V gene lookup returns CDR1 SGDLS and CDR2 YYNGEE. The CDR3 sequence is 16 residues long. V shed 3 bases, J shed 4 bases, and the junction held 13 bases outside the gene matches. CDR3 protein: CASSEGAGFRIYEQYF. The DNA for the CDR3 is TGTGCCAGCAGCGAGGGGGCCGGATTCCGTATATACGAGCAGTACTTC. The full variable domain, with the rest looked up from reference TRBV9 and TRBJ2-7, is DSGVTQTPKHLITATGQRVTLRCSPRSGDLSVYWYQQSLDQGLQFLIQYYNGEERAKGNILERFSAQQFPDLHSELNLSSLELGDSALYFCASSEGAGFRIYEQYFGPGTRLTVT.

The chain uses TRBV14 and TRBJ2-2; D gene ambiguous. The CDR3 extends over 14 amino acids. The V gene lost 4 bases and the J gene lost 1 base, with 7 bases spanning the gap. Germline V CDR1 and CDR2: SGHDN, FVKESK. The CDR3 reads CASSRKMNTGELFF. The CDR3 DNA reads as TGTGCCAGCAGCCGTAAGATGAACACCGGGGAGCTGTTTTTT.

Written as DNA, the CDR3 is TGTGCCACCACCCTTGGGTACGGTAGGGTCACTAGCGGGGTCTCCTACAATGAGCAGTTCTTC. This sequence encodes CATTLGYGRVTSGVSYNEQFF. This sequence joins TRBV2 and TRBJ2-1; TRBD2 agrees at 10 bases. The CDR3 extends over 21 amino acids. V dropped 10 bases and J dropped 0; count of bases not matched to a gene: 24. Germline V gene sequence: CDR1 SNHLY, CDR2 FYNNEI.

The V call is TRBV5-1, the J call TRBJ2-3; 11 positions agree with TRBD2. CDR3 size: 15 residues. The germline V gene encodes CDR1 SGHRS and CDR2 YFSETQ. Unmatched junction bases numbered 4, after V lost 5 bases and J lost 2 bases. The CDR3 loop is CASRTLAGATDTQYF. The CDR3 DNA is TGCGCCAGCAGGACACTAGCGGGAGCCACAGATACGCAGTATTTT.

This chain connects TRBV5-3 to TRBJ2-7, with no clear D. TRBV5-3 is known as an ORF, though its function is uncertain. This CDR3 spans 14 amino acids. Trimming pared 3 bases from V and 6 bases from J, leaving 16 bases between. The CDR3 loop reads CARSCLGSIAEQYF. CDR3 in DNA: TGTGCCAGAAGCTGCCTGGGAAGTATCGCCGAGCAGTACTTC.